The 20 T cell receptor beta chains in this list originate from one sample, sequenced in a study of T cells in tuberculosis. The protocol was immunoSEQ multiplex PCR, while the TCRdb copy is restricted to in-frame clones and leaves out a portion. Altogether some 40,000 clones are present, around 96% being singletons, with the ten largest covering roughly 3.5%. The material sequenced was PBMCs. The receptors derive from a donor aged 5-35 years with latent tuberculosis or without tuberculosis infection.

The CDR3 protein is CAISESLAGIPQETQYF. As DNA, the CDR3 is TGTGCCATCAGTGAGTCACTAGCGGGGATACCTCAAGAGACCCAGTACTTC. V gene TRBV10-3 combines with J gene TRBJ2-5, with 10 bases that match TRBD2. The CDR3 contains 17 residues. After removal of 0 bases from V and 2 bases from J, the junction contained 6 bases not matched to a gene. In germline, CDR1 is ENHRY, CDR2 SYGVKD.

This chain joins TRBV30 and TRBJ2-3, with D possibly being TRBD1 (5 bases). V was clipped by 3 bases and J by 2 bases, with 15 bases between them. The germline CDR1 and CDR2 sequences are GTSNPN and SVGIG (reference sequence). The CDR3 consists of 15 residues. CDR3 bases: TGTGCCTGGAGCCGTGGGGCTACCCACACAGATACGCAGTATTTT. The encoded protein is CAWSRGATHTDTQYF. The full variable domain, rest sourced from reference TRBV30 and TRBJ2-3, is SQTIHQWPATLVQPVGSPLSLECTVEGTSNPNLYWYRQAAGRGLQLLFYSVGIGQISSEVPQNLSASRPQDRQFILSSKKLLLSDSGFYLCAWSRGATHTDTQYFGPGTRLTVL.

This chain links TRBV2 with TRBJ1-1; no clear D gene. V was pared by 10 bases and J by 5 bases, with 20 bases between. The germline CDR1 and CDR2 sequences are SNHLY and FYNNEI. The CDR3 runs 14 residues. The CDR3 here is CAILGSFSMTEAFF. The CDR3 DNA sequence: TGTGCCATATTGGGGAGTTTTTCTATGACTGAAGCTTTCTTT.

This chain connects TRBV25-1 to TRBJ1-1; maybe TRBD1 (6 bases). This CDR3 is built from 14 residues. Germline CDR1 MGHDK, CDR2 SYGVNS. V lost 7 bases, J lost 6 bases, and 18 bases lay in between. The DNA for the CDR3 is TGTGCCAGCACCCTCGAAGGGGGGGAGGCTGAAGCTTTCTTT. This sequence encodes CASTLEGGEAEAFF.

The chain has TRBV7-2 and TRBJ1-2; 7 positions agree with TRBD1. CDR3 length equals 15 residues. V shed 5 bases, J shed 6 bases, and the junction held 12 bases outside the gene matches. The V gene's germline CDR1 is SGHTA and CDR2 FQGNSA. The chain's CDR3 is CASSTWTGTEDGYTF. The CDR3 region has the DNA TGTGCCAGCAGCACTTGGACTGGGACAGAAGATGGCTACACCTTC.

The V and J genes are TRBV14 and TRBJ2-7; 10 nucleotides line up with TRBD2. CDR1 is SGHDN and CDR2 is FVKESK in the germline V gene. Unmatched junction bases numbered 5, after V lost 1 base and J lost 2 bases. This CDR3 has 16 amino acids. The DNA of the CDR3 is TGTGCCAGCAGCCAAGTCACTAGCGGGGTAACCTACGAGCAGTACTTC. Its translation: CASSQVTSGVTYEQYF.

This sequence joins TRBV5-1 and TRBJ1-4; 8 bases fit TRBD1. The V and J ends lost 4 bases and 2 bases, in that order; junction bases with no gene match: 7. CDR3 length equals 16 residues. The germline V gene encodes CDR1 SGHRS and CDR2 YFSETQ. The CDR3 coding sequence is TGCGCCAGCAGCCCAGGGGGCGTGGGTACTAATGAAAAACTGTTTTTT. Translated: CASSPGGVGTNEKLFF.

V usage is TRBV7-9 and J usage is TRBJ2-7; D is possibly TRBD1 (5 bases). V was pared by 4 bases and J by 2 bases, with 12 bases between. CDR3 size: 14 residues. CDR1 and CDR2 (germline): SEHNR, FQNEAQ (reference sequence). CDR3 sequence reads: CASSSGSNAYEQYF. CDR3 nucleotide sequence: TGTGCCAGCAGCTCAGGGTCTAATGCCTACGAGCAGTACTTC.

V usage is TRBV6-1 and J usage is TRBJ1-4, with 7 bases fitting TRBD1. The germline CDR1 and CDR2 sequences are MNHNS and SASEGT. V was pared by 3 bases and J by 5 bases, with 15 bases of the junction left unmatched. The CDR3 is 18 residues long. The CDR3 protein is CASSDVYESTGRNEKLFF. DNA for the CDR3: TGTGCCAGCAGTGACGTGTATGAGTCGACAGGGAGGAATGAAAAACTGTTTTTT.

V usage is TRBV28 and J usage is TRBJ1-5, with D maybe TRBD1 (5 bases). Trimming left V 5 bases short and J 6 bases short, with 11 bases between. The length of the CDR3 is 13 residues. Germline V gives CDR1 MDHEN, CDR2 SYDVKM. In DNA, the CDR3 is TGTGCCAGCAGTGACGGGGGAGGTCAGCCCCAGCATTTT. This gives the protein CASSDGGGQPQHF.

This clone was seen only once. This chain connects TRBV5-4 to TRBJ1-6; D is unresolved. V was cut by 0 bases and J by 7 bases, with 11 bases left in between. CDR1 and CDR2 from the germline V gene are SGHNT and YYREEE (reference sequence). CDR3 size: 15 residues. CDR3 sequence reads: CASSLGPKLNSPLHF. CDR3 DNA sequence: TGTGCCAGCAGCTTGGGACCCAAACTAAATTCACCCCTCCACTTT. Combining the CDR3 with reference TRBV5-4 and TRBJ1-6 gives the whole variable domain ETGVTQSPTHLIKTRGQQVTLRCSSQSGHNTVSWYQQALGQGPQFIFQYYREEENGRGNFPPRFSGLQFPNYSSELNVNALELDDSALYLCASSLGPKLNSPLHFGNGTRLTVT.

A word on this clone: The sample carries other DNA sequences with the same CDR3. The chain recombines TRBV7-2 with TRBJ2-7; D unresolved. CDR1 and CDR2 (germline): SGHTA, FQGNSA. CDR3 size: 11 residues. V was cut by 4 bases and J by 3 bases, with 4 bases left in between. Here the CDR3 reads CASSSLYEQYF. The CDR3 DNA sequence: TGTGCCAGCAGCTCTCTCTACGAGCAGTACTTC.

The V and J genes are TRBV9 and TRBJ2-3; D uncertain. The CDR3 is made up of 14 amino acids. V dropped 1 base and J dropped 5 bases, with 11 bases sitting between them. CDR1 and CDR2 (germline): SGDLS, YYNGEE. The CDR3 sequence is CASSVQAFGDTQYF. The CDR3 nucleotides read TGTGCCAGCAGCGTACAGGCTTTCGGAGATACGCAGTATTTT.

V gene TRBV4-1 combines with J gene TRBJ2-7; 7 nucleotides line up with TRBD1. Germline V gene data show CDR1 as MGHRA and CDR2 as YSYEKL. After removal of 3 bases from V and 2 bases from J, the junction contained 7 bases not matched to a gene. This CDR3 has 15 amino acids. CDR3 nucleotide sequence: TGCGCCAGCAGCCAGCCTTGGGACAGAACCTACGAGCAGTACTTC. Translated, it gives CASSQPWDRTYEQYF.

The J gene is TRBJ2-7, the V gene TRBV28; 12 nucleotides match TRBD1. Germline V gene data show CDR1 as MDHEN and CDR2 as SYDVKM. Trimming at V came to 5 bases and at J to 3 bases, leaving 11 bases not matched to a gene. The CDR3 totals 17 residues. The CDR3 coding sequence is TGTGCCAGCAGTATTGTGGGGACAGGGGGCTCTAACTACGAGCAGTACTTC. It translates to CASSIVGTGGSNYEQYF.

By share, this clone counts as medium-sized. CDR3 in amino acids: CAWSGNGQKNQPQHF. The CDR3 DNA reads TGTGCCTGGAGCGGAAACGGACAGAAAAATCAGCCCCAGCATTTT. The J gene is TRBJ1-5, the V gene TRBV30; perhaps TRBD1 as D (6 bases). This CDR3 comprises 15 residues. Germline V CDR1 and CDR2: GTSNPN, SVGIG (reference sequence). The V gene lost 3 bases and the J gene lost 4 bases, with 16 bases spanning the gap.

V and J are TRBV6-5 and TRBJ1-1; D not certain. V lost 8 bases and J lost 1, with 11 bases in between. This CDR3 is built from 13 residues. CDR1 and CDR2 (germline): MNHEY, SVGAGI. The DNA of the CDR3 is TGTGCCAGCGGCCCTCGTTCGAACACTGAAGCTTTCTTT. Encoded protein: CASGPRSNTEAFF.

The chain links TRBV7-3 to TRBJ1-1; no firm D call. Trimming took 2 bases from V and 6 from J, leaving 10 bases between them. This CDR3 has 13 amino acids. From germline, CDR1 is SGHTA and CDR2 FQGTGA. The CDR3 DNA reads as TGTGCCAGCAGCTTAGTATCCGGGGCTGAAGCTTTCTTT. Translated, it gives CASSLVSGAEAFF.

This rearrangement joins TRBV5-4 to TRBJ1-6, with D tentatively TRBD1 (6 bases). This CDR3 is 16 amino acids long. V shed 2 bases and J shed 5 bases, with 14 bases lying between them. The germline CDR1 and CDR2 sequences are SGHNT and YYREEE (reference sequence). The CDR3, as DNA: TGTGCCAGCAGCTTAAACCGGGGACATAATAATTCACCCCTCCACTTT. As protein: CASSLNRGHNNSPLHF.

J is TRBJ1-2 and V is TRBV5-1, with a possible D match to TRBD1 (5 bases). Germline V CDR1 and CDR2: SGHRS, YFSETQ. V lost 6 bases and J lost 8, with 17 bases in between. The CDR3 extends over 13 amino acids. The DNA of the CDR3 is TGCGCCAGCAAGGACAACCCCGGAGACGGCTACACCTTC. Its translation is CASKDNPGDGYTF.